These 27 T cell receptor beta chains came from one sample sequenced in a study of T cell responses to AZD1222 COVID-19 vaccine. This table comes from immunoSEQ multiplex PCR, and its TCRdb copy is limited to in-frame clones, with some not included. The sample has about 160,000 clones; about 93% are singletons. The input for sequencing was peripheral blood, taken on day 0 of AZD1222 vaccination. These receptors originate from an adult in good health.

The rearrangement joins TRBV6-5 to TRBJ1-1, with D maybe TRBD1 (6 bases). V gave up 2 bases and J gave up 10 bases, with 14 bases separating them. Germline loops: CDR1 MNHEY, CDR2 SVGAGI. CDR3 length equals 13 residues. The DNA of the CDR3 is TGTGCCAGCAGTTACGGGGGGGCCAAACGAGCTTTCTTT. It translates to CASSYGGAKRAFF.

The chain joins TRBV4-1 to TRBJ2-2; D remains unclear. CDR1 and CDR2 (germline): MGHRA, YSYEKL. The CDR3 spans 15 residues. Trimming cost V 2 bases and J 5 bases, with 12 bases left between them. CDR3 sequence reads: CASSQSRVETGELFF. In DNA form, the CDR3 reads TGCGCCAGCAGCCAATCGCGTGTAGAAACCGGGGAGCTGTTTTTT.

V and J are TRBV15 and TRBJ2-3, with D unresolved. V lost 0 bases to trimming and J lost 0 bases, with 4 bases between them. The V gene's germline CDR1 is LNHNV and CDR2 YYDKDF (reference sequence). There are 14 residues in the CDR3. The CDR3: CATSRDGSTDTQYF. The CDR3 DNA follows: TGTGCCACCAGCAGAGATGGCAGCACAGATACGCAGTATTTT.

The CDR3 is CASSISGPNQPQHF. The CDR3 nucleotides are TGTGCCAGTAGTATTTCCGGTCCAAATCAGCCCCAGCATTTT. The chain combines TRBV19 with TRBJ1-5; no reliable D call. Germline CDR1 reads LNHDA; CDR2 reads SQIVND (reference sequence). The CDR3 loop spans 14 amino acids. V dropped 3 bases and J dropped 4 bases, with 10 bases sitting between them.

The rearrangement links TRBV6-5 to TRBJ2-5; D remains unclear. The CDR3 loop spans 13 amino acids. Germline lookup yields CDR1 MNHEY and CDR2 SVGAGI. The V and J ends lost 2 bases and 2 bases respectively, with 6 bases between them. The CDR3 coding sequence is TGTGCCAGCAGTTACAGTTTTCAAGAGACCCAGTACTTC. This translates into CASSYSFQETQYF.

The rearrangement links TRBV11-2 to TRBJ2-2; D perhaps matches TRBD2 (5 bases). Germline CDR1 is SGHAT and CDR2 is FQNNGV. The CDR3 runs to 15 residues. Trimming pared 5 bases from V and 3 bases from J, leaving 13 bases between. In DNA form, the CDR3 reads TGTGCCAGCAGCGATGGAGGAGACTACACCGGGGAGCTGTTTTTT. As protein: CASSDGGDYTGELFF.

The chain uses TRBV19 and TRBJ1-6, with TRBD1 matching over 10 bases. Trimming at V came to 4 bases and at J to 9 bases, leaving 3 bases not matched to a gene. The V gene's germline CDR1 is LNHDA and CDR2 SQIVND (reference sequence). The CDR3 has 14 residues. DNA of the CDR3: TGTGCCAGTAGTAATGACAGGGGGCTTTCACCCCTCCACTTT. Protein product: CASSNDRGLSPLHF.

The CDR3 coding sequence is TGTGCCAGCAGTGAAGGCAGGACGTCAAACTATGGCTACACCTTC. Its translation is CASSEGRTSNYGYTF. The chain has TRBV2 and TRBJ1-2; D unclear. The germline CDR1 and CDR2 sequences are SNHLY and FYNNEI. CDR3 size: 15 residues. Trimming stripped 1 base from V and 2 bases from J, with 11 bases between.

V usage is TRBV28 and J usage is TRBJ1-3; tentatively, D is TRBD1 (6 bases). Germline CDR1 reads MDHEN; CDR2 reads SYDVKM. This CDR3 contains 15 residues. Trimming stripped 3 bases from V and 2 bases from J, with 11 bases between. The CDR3 loop is CASSLLPGAGNTIYF. The CDR3 DNA reads TGTGCCAGCAGTTTGTTACCAGGGGCTGGAAACACCATATATTTT.

V gene TRBV7-2 combines with J gene TRBJ2-2; the D is unclear. CDR3 length: 16 residues. Germline-derived CDR1 and CDR2 are SGHTA and FQGNSA. V was cut by 4 bases and J by 1 base, with 13 bases left in between. This CDR3 reads CASSSQPPGNTGELFF. The CDR3 nucleotides read TGTGCCAGCAGCTCCCAACCACCAGGGAACACCGGGGAGCTGTTTTTT.

This clone came up once. V gene TRBV5-1 combines with J gene TRBJ2-2; 7 nucleotides match TRBD1. Germline CDR1 and CDR2: SGHRS and YFSETQ. This CDR3 contains 13 residues. V shed 2 bases and J 6 bases; nucleotides not matched to a gene: 1. The CDR3 here is CASSFDRAGELFF. In nucleotides, the CDR3 is TGCGCCAGCAGCTTCGACAGGGCCGGGGAGCTGTTTTTT.

The chain uses TRBV6-6 and TRBJ2-1; 14 bases line up with TRBD2. This CDR3 is 15 amino acids long. V lost 5 bases, J lost 9 bases, and 6 bases stayed unmatched. Germline assignment: CDR1 MNHNY and CDR2 SVGAGI (reference sequence). The CDR3, as DNA: TGTGCCAGCAGTGCGCCGGGACTAGCGGGAGTTGAGCAGTTCTTC. Translating gives CASSAPGLAGVEQFF.

This clone occurred a few times. The chain uses TRBV18 and TRBJ1-4; TRBD1 aligns across 7 bases. The germline V gene encodes CDR1 KGHSH and CDR2 LQKENI. The CDR3 sequence is 15 residues long. The ends lost 2 bases at V and 5 bases at J; junction bases unmatched: 5. Here the CDR3 reads CASSPIQGRNEKLFF. The CDR3 DNA is TGTGCCAGCTCACCAATACAGGGGCGAAATGAAAAACTGTTTTTT.

The chain links TRBV30 to TRBJ1-4, with a weak D call TRBD1 (5 bases). V lost 1 base and J 3 bases, leaving 9 bases between the germline ends. The CDR3 extends over 14 amino acids. Germline-derived CDR1 and CDR2 are GTSNPN and SVGIG (reference sequence). As DNA, the CDR3 is TGTGCCTGGAGTGGGGGGATAGCTAATGAAAAACTGTTTTTT. It is translated as CAWSGGIANEKLFF.

This chain joins TRBV6-4 and TRBJ2-3, with TRBD2 matching 12 bases. CDR3 length: 16 amino acids. Germline lookup yields CDR1 MRHNA and CDR2 SNTAGT. Losses at the gene ends were 4 bases for V and 4 bases for J; bases not matched to a gene: 6. CDR3 amino acids: CASSAASGGAADTQYF. The CDR3 DNA reads TGTGCCAGCAGTGCGGCTAGCGGGGGGGCGGCAGATACGCAGTATTTT.

This clone was observed a single time. V is TRBV5-1 and J is TRBJ1-1; D unclear. V was clipped by 0 bases and J by 2 bases, with 8 bases between them. This CDR3 contains 14 residues. Per germline, CDR1 SGHRS and CDR2 YFSETQ. The CDR3 is CASSLDGRNTEAFF. The CDR3 bases are TGCGCCAGCAGCTTGGATGGGAGAAACACTGAAGCTTTCTTT.

The genes are TRBV5-1 and TRBJ1-1; D unclear. Trimming shortened V by 4 bases and J by 11 bases, and 12 bases separated the two germline ends. CDR1 is SGHRS, CDR2 YFSETQ, per germline. The CDR3 is made up of 11 amino acids. CDR3 loop: CASSIEDVAFF. CDR3 DNA sequence: TGCGCCAGCAGCATCGAGGATGTGGCTTTCTTT.

In this sample, this clone turned up a few times. The V and J genes are TRBV3-1 (or the pseudogene TRBV3-2) and TRBJ2-1, with TRBD2 as a possible D gene (5 bases). Germline assignment: CDR1 LGHDT and CDR2 YNNKEL (reference sequence). The CDR3 totals 16 residues. Trimming left V 4 bases short and J 0 bases short, with 13 bases between. The CDR3 here is CASSLGSGGSYNEQFF. The CDR3 region has the DNA TGTGCCAGCAGCCTAGGAAGCGGAGGCTCCTACAATGAGCAGTTCTTC.

The sample holds one count of this clone. The chain combines TRBV6-5 with TRBJ1-3; possibly TRBD1 for D (5 bases). Per the germline V gene, CDR1 is MNHEY and CDR2 is SVGAGI. The V gene lost 6 bases and the J gene lost 0 bases, with 12 bases spanning the gap. The CDR3 is 15 amino acids. CDR3 in amino acids: CASRIKTVSGNTIYF. Written as DNA, the CDR3 is TGTGCCAGCAGAATCAAGACAGTCTCTGGAAACACCATATATTTT.

The chain uses TRBV29-1 and TRBJ2-1; 9 nucleotides align to TRBD1. J gave up 6 bases and V 6 bases, and 12 bases lay outside the gene matches. CDR3 length: 15 residues. From germline, CDR1 is SQVTM and CDR2 ANQGSEA. CDR3 amino acids: CSVPGQGISRNEQFF. Here the CDR3 DNA reads TGCAGCGTCCCAGGACAGGGGATATCTCGCAATGAGCAGTTCTTC.

This chain connects TRBV15 to TRBJ1-1; 11 bases align to TRBD1. Germline CDR1 and CDR2: LNHNV and YYDKDF (reference sequence). V trimming: 0 bases; J trimming: 4 bases; junction bases outside the gene matches: 4. This CDR3 region has 16 residues. CDR3 nucleotides: TGTGCCACCAGCAGAGATGGACAGGGGGCGGTCACTGAAGCTTTCTTT. As protein: CATSRDGQGAVTEAFF.

This rearrangement joins TRBV6-5 to TRBJ1-1; D is ambiguous. The CDR3 has 15 amino acids. Germline V gives CDR1 MNHEY, CDR2 SVGAGI. Between the trimmed V and J ends, which lost 7 bases and 2 bases, there was a span of 17 bases. CDR3 in amino acids: CASKRGWAGNTEAFF. As DNA, the CDR3 is TGTGCCAGCAAAAGAGGGTGGGCGGGAAACACTGAAGCTTTCTTT.

V usage is TRBV6-5 and J usage is TRBJ2-1; 9 bases align to TRBD1. The trim removed 5 bases at V and 7 bases at J, leaving 9 bases unmatched. In germline, CDR1 is MNHEY, CDR2 SVGAGI. This CDR3 comprises 15 residues. For the CDR3, the DNA is TGTGCCAGCAGTCCCGACAGGGGGAGGCGAAATGAGCAGTTCTTC. This gives the protein CASSPDRGRRNEQFF.

The chain links TRBV19 to TRBJ2-1, with 9 bases aligning to TRBD1. Germline trimming cut 5 bases from V and 15 bases from J; bases unmatched to any gene: 8. The CDR3 consists of 12 residues. Germline values: CDR1 LNHDA, CDR2 SQIVND (reference sequence). The DNA for the CDR3 is TGTGCCAGTAGTGCCTCCGGGACAGGGCTGTTCTTC. This gives the protein CASSASGTGLFF.

This clone was detected once. The rearrangement links TRBV12-3 or TRBV12-4 to TRBJ1-5, with TRBD1 as a possible D gene (5 bases). Trimming removed 5 bases from V and 5 bases from J, with 10 bases in between. There are 13 residues in the CDR3. For the CDR3, the DNA is TGTGCCAGCAGTGACAGTCACTATCAGCCCCAGCATTTT. It encodes CASSDSHYQPQHF.

This chain uses TRBV24-1 with TRBJ2-1; 10 bases match TRBD1. V shed 3 bases and J 0 bases; nucleotides not matched to a gene: 13. The length of the CDR3 is 20 residues. Per germline, CDR1 KGHDR and CDR2 SFDVKD. The chain's CDR3 is CATSDVPGQGLEISYNEQFF. The DNA for the CDR3 is TGTGCCACCAGTGATGTCCCGGGACAGGGGCTAGAGATCTCCTACAATGAGCAGTTCTTC.

V usage is TRBV19 and J usage is TRBJ1-1; D unclear. Between the trimmed V and J ends, which lost 3 bases and 4 bases, there was a span of 15 bases. The CDR3 sequence is 15 residues long. Germline CDR1 is LNHDA and CDR2 is SQIVND (reference sequence). The DNA for the CDR3 is TGTGCCAGTAGTATCTCATTACACGGGAGCACTGAAGCTTTCTTT. This sequence encodes CASSISLHGSTEAFF.